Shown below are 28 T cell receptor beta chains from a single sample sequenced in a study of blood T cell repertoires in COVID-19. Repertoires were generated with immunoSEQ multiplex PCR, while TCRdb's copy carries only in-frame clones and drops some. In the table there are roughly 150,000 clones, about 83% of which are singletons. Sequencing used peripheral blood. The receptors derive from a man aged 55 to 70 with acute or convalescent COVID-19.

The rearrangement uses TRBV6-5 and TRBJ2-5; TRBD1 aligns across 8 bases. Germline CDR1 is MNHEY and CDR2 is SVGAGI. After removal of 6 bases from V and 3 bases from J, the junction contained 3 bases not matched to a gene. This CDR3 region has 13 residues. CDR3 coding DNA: TGTGCCAGCAGATGGACAGGGAAAGAGACCCAGTACTTC. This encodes CASRWTGKETQYF.

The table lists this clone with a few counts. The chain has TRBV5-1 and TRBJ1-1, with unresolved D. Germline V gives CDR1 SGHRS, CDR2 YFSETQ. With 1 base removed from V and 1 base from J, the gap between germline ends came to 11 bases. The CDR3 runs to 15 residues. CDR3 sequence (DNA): TGCGCCAGCAGCTTGTTTTCGGAGAAGAACACTGAAGCTTTCTTT. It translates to CASSLFSEKNTEAFF.

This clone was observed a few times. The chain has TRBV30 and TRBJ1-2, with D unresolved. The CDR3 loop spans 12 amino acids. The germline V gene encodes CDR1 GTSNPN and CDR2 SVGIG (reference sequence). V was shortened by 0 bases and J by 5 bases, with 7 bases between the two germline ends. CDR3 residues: CAWSVGGYGYTF. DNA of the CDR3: TGTGCCTGGAGTGTAGGCGGGTATGGCTACACCTTC.

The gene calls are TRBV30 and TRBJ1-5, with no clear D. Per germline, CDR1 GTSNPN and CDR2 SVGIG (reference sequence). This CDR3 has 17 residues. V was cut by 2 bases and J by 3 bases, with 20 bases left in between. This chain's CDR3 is CAWSTPDTWSVNQPQHF. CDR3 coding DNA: TGTGCCTGGAGTACCCCAGACACTTGGTCCGTCAATCAGCCCCAGCATTTT.

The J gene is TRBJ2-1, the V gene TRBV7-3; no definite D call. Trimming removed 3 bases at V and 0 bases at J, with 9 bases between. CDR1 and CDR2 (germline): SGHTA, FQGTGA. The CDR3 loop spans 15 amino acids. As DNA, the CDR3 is TGTGCCAGCAGCTTGGGCACCGACTCCTACAATGAGCAGTTCTTC. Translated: CASSLGTDSYNEQFF.

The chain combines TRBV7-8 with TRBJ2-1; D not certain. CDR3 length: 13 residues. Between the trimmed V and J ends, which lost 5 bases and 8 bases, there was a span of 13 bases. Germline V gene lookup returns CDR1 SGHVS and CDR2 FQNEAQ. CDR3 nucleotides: TGTGCCAGCAGCCTACTCCAAAACCATGAGCAGTTCTTC. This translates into CASSLLQNHEQFF.

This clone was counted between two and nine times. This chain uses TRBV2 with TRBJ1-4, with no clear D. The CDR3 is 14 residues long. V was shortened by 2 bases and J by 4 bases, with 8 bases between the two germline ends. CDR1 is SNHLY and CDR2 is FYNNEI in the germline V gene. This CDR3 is CASSEMSDNEKLFF. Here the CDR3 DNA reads TGTGCCAGCAGTGAAATGTCAGATAATGAAAAACTGTTTTTT.

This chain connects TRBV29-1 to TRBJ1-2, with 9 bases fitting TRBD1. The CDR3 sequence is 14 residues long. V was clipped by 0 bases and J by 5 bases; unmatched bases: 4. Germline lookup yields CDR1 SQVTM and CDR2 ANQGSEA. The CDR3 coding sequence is TGCAGCGTTGAAGATCTCGGACAGGGGTATGGCTACACCTTC. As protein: CSVEDLGQGYGYTF. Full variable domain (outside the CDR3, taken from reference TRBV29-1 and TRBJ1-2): SAVISQKPSRDICQRGTSLTIQCQVDSQVTMMFWYRQQPGQSLTLIATANQGSEATYESGFVIDKFPISRPNLTFSTLTVSNMSPEDSSIYLCSVEDLGQGYGYTFGSGTRLTVV.

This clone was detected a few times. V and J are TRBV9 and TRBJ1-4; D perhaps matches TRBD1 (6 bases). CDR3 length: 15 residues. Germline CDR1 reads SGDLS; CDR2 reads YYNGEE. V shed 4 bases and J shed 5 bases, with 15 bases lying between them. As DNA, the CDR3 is TGTGCCAGCAGCCCTAGCGGGACATCGAATGAAAAACTGTTTTTT. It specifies CASSPSGTSNEKLFF.

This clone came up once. The CDR3 DNA is TGTGCCAGCAGCCTAGGGACGGGAGCCTACGAGCAGTACTTC. It encodes CASSLGTGAYEQYF. The rearrangement links TRBV11-1 to TRBJ2-7; D is perhaps TRBD2 (6 bases). Looked up from germline, CDR1 is SGHAT and CDR2 is FQDESV (reference sequence). The V end was cut by 5 bases, the J end by 2 bases, with 13 bases between. This CDR3 has 14 residues.

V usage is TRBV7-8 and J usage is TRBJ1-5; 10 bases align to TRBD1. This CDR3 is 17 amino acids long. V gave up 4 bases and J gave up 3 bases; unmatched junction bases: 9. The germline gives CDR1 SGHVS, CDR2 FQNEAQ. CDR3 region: CASSSLGTGVNNQPQHF. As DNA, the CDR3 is TGTGCCAGCAGCTCCCTTGGGACAGGGGTTAACAATCAGCCCCAGCATTTT. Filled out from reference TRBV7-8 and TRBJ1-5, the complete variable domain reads GAGVSQSPRYKVAKRGQDVALRCDPISGHVSLFWYQQALGQGPEFLTYFQNEAQLDKSGLPSDRFFAERPEGSVSTLKIQRTQQEDSAVYLCASSSLGTGVNNQPQHFGDGTRLSIL.

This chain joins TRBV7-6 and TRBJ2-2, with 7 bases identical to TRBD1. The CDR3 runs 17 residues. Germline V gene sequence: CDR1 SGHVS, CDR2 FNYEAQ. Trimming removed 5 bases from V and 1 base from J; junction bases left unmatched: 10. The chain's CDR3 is CASSPRTGPVNTGELFF. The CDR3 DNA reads TGTGCCAGCAGCCCCCGGACAGGCCCCGTGAACACCGGGGAGCTGTTTTTT.

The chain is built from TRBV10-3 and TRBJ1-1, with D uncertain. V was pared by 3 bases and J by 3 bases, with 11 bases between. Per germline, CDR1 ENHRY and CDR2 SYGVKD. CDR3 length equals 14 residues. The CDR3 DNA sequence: TGTGCCATCAGTGAAGGGAGGGATTACACTGAAGCTTTCTTT. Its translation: CAISEGRDYTEAFF.

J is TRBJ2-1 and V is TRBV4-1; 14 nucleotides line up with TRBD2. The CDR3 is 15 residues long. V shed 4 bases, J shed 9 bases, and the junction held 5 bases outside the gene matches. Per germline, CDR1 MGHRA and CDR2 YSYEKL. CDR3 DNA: TGCGCCAGCAGCCGACTAGCGGGGGGGCCGGGTGAGCAGTTCTTC. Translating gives CASSRLAGGPGEQFF.

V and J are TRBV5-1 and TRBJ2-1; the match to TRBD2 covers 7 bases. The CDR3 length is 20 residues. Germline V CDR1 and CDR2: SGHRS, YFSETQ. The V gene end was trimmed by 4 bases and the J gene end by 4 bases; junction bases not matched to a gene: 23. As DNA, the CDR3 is TGCGCCAGCAGCCCCGGACTAGTCTCTGTTTTCCGTACGCCTTACAATGAGCAGTTCTTC. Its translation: CASSPGLVSVFRTPYNEQFF. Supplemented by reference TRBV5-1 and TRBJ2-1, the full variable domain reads KAGVTQTPRYLIKTRGQQVTLSCSPISGHRSVSWYQQTPGQGLQFLFEYFSETQRNKGNFPGRFSGRQFSNSRSEMNVSTLELGDSALYLCASSPGLVSVFRTPYNEQFFGPGTRLTVL.

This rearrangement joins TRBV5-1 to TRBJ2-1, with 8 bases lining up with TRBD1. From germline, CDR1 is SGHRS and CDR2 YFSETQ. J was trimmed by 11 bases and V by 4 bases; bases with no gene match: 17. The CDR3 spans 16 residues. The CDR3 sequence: CASSRSRDRTSGKQFF. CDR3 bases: TGCGCCAGCAGCCGCTCCAGGGACAGGACTTCAGGAAAGCAGTTCTTC.

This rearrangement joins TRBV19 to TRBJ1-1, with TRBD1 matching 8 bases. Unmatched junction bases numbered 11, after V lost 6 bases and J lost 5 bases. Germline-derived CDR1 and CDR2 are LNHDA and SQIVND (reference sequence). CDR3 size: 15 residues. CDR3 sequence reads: CASSKGAQGATEAFF. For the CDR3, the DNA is TGTGCCAGTAGCAAAGGGGCCCAGGGGGCTACTGAAGCTTTCTTT.

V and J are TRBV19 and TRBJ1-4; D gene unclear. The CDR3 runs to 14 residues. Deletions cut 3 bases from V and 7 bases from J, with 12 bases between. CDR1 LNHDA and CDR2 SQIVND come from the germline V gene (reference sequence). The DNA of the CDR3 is TGTGCCAGTAGTATCCTCTACGTACGTGAAAAACTGTTTTTT. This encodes CASSILYVREKLFF.

The CDR3 region is CASSVEAGLADTQYF. In DNA form, the CDR3 reads TGTGCCAGCAGCGTAGAAGCGGGGTTGGCAGATACGCAGTATTTT. The chain joins TRBV9 to TRBJ2-3; 7 bases agree with TRBD2. The CDR3 extends over 15 amino acids. The germline V gene encodes CDR1 SGDLS and CDR2 YYNGEE. The J segment lost 4 bases and the V segment lost 0 bases, leaving 5 bases of the junction unmatched.

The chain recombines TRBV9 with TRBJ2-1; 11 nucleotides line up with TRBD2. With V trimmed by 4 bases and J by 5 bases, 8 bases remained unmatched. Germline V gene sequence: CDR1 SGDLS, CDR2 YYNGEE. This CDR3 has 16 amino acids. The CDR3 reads CASSPEALAGDNEQFF. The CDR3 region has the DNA TGTGCCAGCAGCCCAGAGGCACTAGCGGGGGACAATGAGCAGTTCTTC.

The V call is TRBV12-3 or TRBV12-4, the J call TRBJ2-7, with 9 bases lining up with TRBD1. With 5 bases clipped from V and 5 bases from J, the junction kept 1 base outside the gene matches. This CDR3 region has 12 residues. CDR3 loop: CASSGTGNEQYF. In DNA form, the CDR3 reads TGTGCCAGCAGTGGGACAGGGAACGAGCAGTACTTC.

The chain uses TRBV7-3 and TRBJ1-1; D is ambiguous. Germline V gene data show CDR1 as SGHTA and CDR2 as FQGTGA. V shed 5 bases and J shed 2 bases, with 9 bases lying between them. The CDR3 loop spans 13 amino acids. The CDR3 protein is CASSLQLNTEAFF. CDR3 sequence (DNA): TGTGCCAGCAGCCTACAGCTTAACACTGAAGCTTTCTTT.

Here the CDR3 reads CASSLYRDRGGYGYTF. CDR3 DNA: TGTGCCAGCAGCTTATACCGGGACAGGGGGGGCTATGGCTACACCTTC. This rearrangement joins TRBV5-6 to TRBJ1-2; TRBD1 matches 11 bases. The CDR3 consists of 16 residues. The germline gives CDR1 SGHDT, CDR2 YYEEEE. V shed 2 bases, J shed 4 bases, and the junction held 7 bases outside the gene matches.

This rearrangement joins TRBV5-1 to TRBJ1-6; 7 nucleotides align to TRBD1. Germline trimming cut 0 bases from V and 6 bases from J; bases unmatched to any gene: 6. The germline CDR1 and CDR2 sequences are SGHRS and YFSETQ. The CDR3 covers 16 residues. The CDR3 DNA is TGCGCCAGCAGCTTGGCCGCAGGGGGAGGTAATTCACCCCTCCACTTT. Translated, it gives CASSLAAGGGNSPLHF.

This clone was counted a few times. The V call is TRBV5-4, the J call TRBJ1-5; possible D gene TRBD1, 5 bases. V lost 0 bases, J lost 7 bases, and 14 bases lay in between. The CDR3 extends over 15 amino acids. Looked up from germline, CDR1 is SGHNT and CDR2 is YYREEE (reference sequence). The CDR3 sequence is CASSLEPWKGQPQHF. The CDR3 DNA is TGTGCCAGCAGCTTGGAGCCTTGGAAGGGGCAGCCCCAGCATTTT.

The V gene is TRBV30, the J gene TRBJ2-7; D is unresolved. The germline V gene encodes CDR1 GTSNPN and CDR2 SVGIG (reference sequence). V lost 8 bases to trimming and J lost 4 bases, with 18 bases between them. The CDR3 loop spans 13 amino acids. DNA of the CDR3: TGTGCCATAGCCGACGGTGATGGGTACGAGCAGTACTTC. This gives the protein CAIADGDGYEQYF.

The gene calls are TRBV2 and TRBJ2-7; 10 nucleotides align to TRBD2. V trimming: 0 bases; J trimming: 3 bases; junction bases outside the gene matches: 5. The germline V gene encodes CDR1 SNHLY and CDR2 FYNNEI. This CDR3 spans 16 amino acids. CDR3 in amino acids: CASSEAPLAGDYEQYF. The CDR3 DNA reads TGTGCCAGCAGTGAAGCGCCCCTAGCGGGGGACTACGAGCAGTACTTC.

This chain's CDR3 is CASRTDRPSLGYGYTF. CDR3 nucleotide sequence: TGTGCCAGTAGGACGGACAGACCTTCCTTGGGCTATGGCTACACCTTC. The chain joins TRBV19 to TRBJ1-2, with a weak D call TRBD1 (6 bases). Trimming removed 6 bases from V and 4 bases from J, with 21 bases in between. This CDR3 region has 16 residues. The germline gives CDR1 LNHDA, CDR2 SQIVND (reference sequence).